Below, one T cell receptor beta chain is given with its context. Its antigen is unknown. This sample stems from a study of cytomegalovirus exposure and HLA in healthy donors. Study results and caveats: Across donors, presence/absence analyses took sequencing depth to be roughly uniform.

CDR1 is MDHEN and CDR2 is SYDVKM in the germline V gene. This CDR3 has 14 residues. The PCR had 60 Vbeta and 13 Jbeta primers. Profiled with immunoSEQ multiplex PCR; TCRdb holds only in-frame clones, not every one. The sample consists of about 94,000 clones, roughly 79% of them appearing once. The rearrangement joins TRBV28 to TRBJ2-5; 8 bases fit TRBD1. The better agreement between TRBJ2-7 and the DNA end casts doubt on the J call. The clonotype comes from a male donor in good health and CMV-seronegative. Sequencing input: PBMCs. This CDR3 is CASRDGQGRDEQYF. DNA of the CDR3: TGTGCCAGCAGGGACGGACAGGGACGAGACGAGCAGTACTTC.